Listed below are T cell receptor beta chains from one sample, sequenced in a study of blood T cell repertoires in COVID-19. Assay: immunoSEQ multiplex PCR; the TCRdb copy retains only in-frame clones and omits some. The data show 400,000 to 450,000 clones, 75% to 90% seen once. Sequencing was carried out using peripheral blood. Receptor source: a woman aged 40 to 49 with COVID-19, enrolled during active disease. The CDR3 runs from the conserved cysteine through the conserved F or W. Each record gives: V gene, J gene, clone size, D gene, CDR3 DNA, CDR3 protein. D genes are given only for firm matches. Only some rows state a clone size, as once, few, many or a class for expanded clones.

>TRBV7-9|TRBJ1-6|.|TRBD1
TGTGCCAGCAGCTGGGGGTGGACAGGGGGCCTCGCCCTCCACTTT
CASSWGWTGGLALHF
>TRBV7-2|TRBJ2-1|.|.
TGTGCCAGCAGCTTAGCGGGAGCCGCCTACAATGAGCAGTTCTTC
CASSLAGAAYNEQFF
>TRBV24-1|TRBJ2-1|.|TRBD1
TGTGCCACCAGTGATCCCACAGGGGGCTCCTACAATGAGCAGTTCTTC
CATSDPTGGSYNEQFF
>TRBV5-1|TRBJ1-1|.|TRBD1
TGCGCCAGCAGCCTCCTCGGAGAGGGGGCATGGGAGAACACTGAAGCTTTCTTT
CASSLLGEGAWENTEAFF
>TRBV6-5|TRBJ1-4|.|.
TGTGCCAGCGGGGAGGCAACTAATGAAAAACTGTTTTTT
CASGEATNEKLFF
>TRBV12-5|TRBJ1-5|.|.
TGTGCTAGTGGTTTTGGAGGGCGCAATCAGCCCCAGCATTTT
CASGFGGRNQPQHF
>TRBV25-1|TRBJ1-5|.|TRBD1
TGTGCCAGCAGTGGGACAGGCCATCAGCCCCAGCATTTT
CASSGTGHQPQHF
>TRBV6-2/TRBV6-3|TRBJ2-3|.|.
TGTGCCAGCAGTTCTCCGGGCCGAGGGCCAGATACGCAGTATTTT
CASSSPGRGPDTQYF
>TRBV10-3|TRBJ1-5|many|.
TGTGCCATCAGTGAGTCGATGAGGCAGTTTCCTAATCAGCCCCAGCATTTT
CAISESMRQFPNQPQHF
>TRBV5-1|TRBJ2-1|.|.
TGCGCCAGCATCTCGGGGGCCAGCGGGATGTTCTTC
CASISGASGMFF
>TRBV5-1|TRBJ1-3|.|TRBD1
TGCGCCAGCAGCCCGGGGACAGGGGGCCTATCTGGAAACACCATATATTTT
CASSPGTGGLSGNTIYF
>TRBV4-3|TRBJ1-5|once|.
TGCGCCAGCAGCCAAGATGTAGGGGCGCCGAACTATCAGCCCCAGCATTTT
CASSQDVGAPNYQPQHF
>TRBV5-4|TRBJ2-1|.|TRBD1
TGTGCCAGCAGCTTGGACAGGGGGCCCTACAATGAGCAGTTCTTC
CASSLDRGPYNEQFF
>TRBV6-5|TRBJ2-2|once|TRBD2
TGTGCCAGCAGTTTTTCGGGCGGGAGGCTAACCGGGGAGCTGTTTTTT
CASSFSGGRLTGELFF
>TRBV5-6|TRBJ1-1|.|.
TGTGCCAGCAGCTTGGTCGGCCAGGCCACTGAAGCTTTCTTT
CASSLVGQATEAFF
>TRBV19|TRBJ1-2|.|TRBD1
TGTGCCAGTAGTATCCCCACGACAGGGTTAAGGAAACACTATGGCTACACCTTC
CASSIPTTGLRKHYGYTF
>TRBV7-9|TRBJ1-5|.|.
TGTGCCAGCAGCTTAGTTTCTGCAGGTAGCAATCAGCCCCAGCATTTT
CASSLVSAGSNQPQHF
>TRBV6-2/TRBV6-3|TRBJ2-7|.|.
TGTGCCAGCAGTTACTCTAGGACTGTGAGCTCCTACGAGCAGTACTTC
CASSYSRTVSSYEQYF
>TRBV19|TRBJ1-2|.|.
TGTGCCAGTATTGGGGGAACAGGGCGAGGCTACACCTTC
CASIGGTGRGYTF
>TRBV7-2|TRBJ2-1|.|TRBD2
TGTGCCAGCAGCCCTCGTTGGCTAGCGGGCCACAATGAGCAGTTCTTC
CASSPRWLAGHNEQFF
>TRBV11-1|TRBJ1-1|.|.
TGTGCCAGCAGCCGTCTTACAGAAGAAGCTTTCTTT
CASSRLTEEAFF
>TRBV11-2|TRBJ1-1|.|.
TGTGCCAGCAGTACTACCTCGGTGGTGGAAGCTTTCTTT
CASSTTSVVEAFF
>TRBV7-2|TRBJ2-5|.|.
TGTGCCAGCAGCTTAGCGCGGGCTAAAGAGACCCAGTACTTC
CASSLARAKETQYF
>TRBV29-1|TRBJ1-2|.|TRBD1
TGCAGCGTCGGTGCGAGGACAGGGAAGAGTTATGGCTACACCTTC
CSVGARTGKSYGYTF
>TRBV14|TRBJ1-2|.|TRBD1
TGTGCCAGCAGCCAAGTCGGGACAGACTATGGCTACACCTTC
CASSQVGTDYGYTF
>TRBV6-1|TRBJ2-7|.|.
TGTGCCAGCAGTGAGGGCAGGACCTACGAGCAGTACTTC
CASSEGRTYEQYF
>TRBV15|TRBJ2-4|few|TRBD1
TGTGCCACCAGCAGAGAGGGACAGGGGCTAGCCAAAAACATTCAGTACTTC
CATSREGQGLAKNIQYF
>TRBV9|TRBJ1-2|.|.
TGTGCCAGCAGCGTAGAGGGGGACTATGGCTACACCTTC
CASSVEGDYGYTF
>TRBV6-2/TRBV6-3|TRBJ2-7|.|.
TGTGCCAGCAGTTACTGGGCGGGATCCTACGAGCAGTACTTC
CASSYWAGSYEQYF